Here is one T cell receptor (beta chain) with its context. The junction had 11 bases not matched to a gene; V was cut back by 1 base and J by 5 bases. CDR3 length: 17 residues. The germline CDR1 and CDR2 sequences are SEHNR and FQNEAQ (reference sequence). The sample comes from a study of blood T cell repertoires in COVID-19. Overall study: PBMCs, B-cell-depleted T cells, or T cells were the source of the cDNA or gDNA that made up the material.

This table comes from immunoSEQ multiplex PCR, and its TCRdb copy is limited to in-frame clones, with some not included. In the table there are approximately 670,000 clones, 70% to 90% of which are singletons. The sample consisted of peripheral blood. The chain employs TRBV7-9 and TRBJ1-1; the match to TRBD1 covers 9 bases. The receptor comes from a woman aged 18-29 years with acute or convalescent COVID-19. The CDR3 DNA sequence: TGTGCCAGCAGCTTAGTCCCGGGACAGGGAGTAAATACTGAAGCTTTCTTT. It yields the protein CASSLVPGQGVNTEAFF.